This T cell receptor (beta chain) was recorded in a study of T cells after yellow fever vaccination (dated by TCRdb to the late 2010s). Notes on the research overall: Memory subsets (EM, EMRA, CM and Tscm) were sorted on a BD FACS Aria III using CD3, CD45RA, CCR7 and CD95 staining. The SMART-Seq v4 Ultra Low Input RNA kit was used to prepare libraries from fractions with low cell numbers. To follow T-cell clones before and after both primary and booster YFV17D yellow fever vaccination, bulk TCR alpha and beta repertoires underwent longitudinal sequencing. Two healthy male donors, one aged 18 to 30 and one aged 30 to 40 years, were included in the cohort. Bulk PBMC replicates and cell subsets were isolated from blood drawn at multiple timepoints before and after both primary and secondary immunization. Memory subsets were sorted on days 0, 15 and 45 and at 18 months following primary vaccination, and on days 0, 15 and 45 following the 30-year booster. What the authors observed across the whole study: Because the study included only a couple of donors, the extent to which the findings can be generalized is limited. A small share of clonotypes was detected in both CD4 and CD8 compartments, with the overlap likely arising from convergent recombination. After the booster, most of the clones that had expanded following primary vaccination were detected again (just under 97% of CD4 and roughly 88% of CD8), which suggests that memory was broadly maintained. Compared with the primary T-cell response, the secondary T-cell response was weaker but faster, peaking on day 5 rather than day 15. In the sorted memory subsets on day 0, nearly all vaccine-responding clonotypes were below the level of detection. Because abundant contaminating clonotypes from the bulk population could be contained in FACS-sorted repertoires, computational filtering was required.

The germline V gene (reference sequence) sets CDR1 to DFQATT and CDR2 to SNEGSKA. V is reduced by 6 bases and J by 4 bases, leaving a spacing of 20 bases between them. Inclusive of the bounding cysteine and phenylalanine, the CDR3 is 15 residues long. Just CDR3 DNA is preserved here, 45 bases in frame from base 1. This clonotype was seen at least ten times. Base qualities are not at hand, and no much larger clone is one base apart. Synthesis of TCR cDNA relied on 5'RACE template switching, a step that introduced a universal primer site along with unique molecular identifiers. Priming for cDNA synthesis came from both the TCR alpha and TCR beta constant segments. Library amplification involved two PCR steps, and the second step added sample barcodes and sequencing adapters. Sequencing of the libraries was done on either Illumina HiSeq 2500 (2x100 bp) or NovaSeq (2x150 bp). Per the authors' processing: MIGEC was used to demultiplex reads and collapse the reads into UMI consensus sequences, and MiXCR was used for V(D)J alignment. Clonotypes responding to the vaccine were identified with edgeR on replicate PBMC samples, with the criteria of FDR below 0.01 and a log2 fold change above 5 up to day 15. Each bulk clonotype was labeled CD4 or CD8 based on which sequenced repertoire, CD4 or CD8, contained the clonotype at higher abundance. To estimate how each clone was distributed across memory phenotypes, clonotype frequencies in memory subsets were weighted by FACS-sorted cell numbers. TCRdb cleaned the public reads at Q25 with fastp, built clones with MiXCR and kept in-frame beta chains. Each entry merges the rows of one CDR3 protein and shows their most common DNA and genes. These V and J calls rely on TCRdb rather than the paper's analysis. This sample holds under 40,000 distinct CDR3 sequences; about 6.3% were observed only once. The ten largest make up 22% of the sample.

This specimen's treatment or condition label, per the study, means: live attenuated yellow fever vaccine strain. A standard Ficoll-Paque protocol was used to isolate PBMCs from peripheral blood. The RNeasy Micro Kit was used to extract RNA from sorted memory subsets. The starting material was PBMCs, either bulk or a sorted T-cell subset (CD4+, CD8+, memory, or dextramer-sorted; not recorded which), obtained on the day of the first yellow fever vaccination. The TCR was taken from a man between 18 and 29 years old who received the YFV17D yellow fever vaccine. The rearrangement joined TRBV20-1 to TRBJ2-3; the D gene is perhaps TRBD2, on 7 matching bases. The CDR3 protein: CSAVTVRGRADTQYF. DNA sequence: TGCAGTGCGGTAACTGTGCGGGGGCGGGCAGATACGCAGTATTTT.